The rows below give T cell receptor beta chains drawn from one sample of a study of blood T cell repertoires in COVID-19. Method: immunoSEQ multiplex PCR; TCRdb's copy keeps in-frame clones and lacks some. The sample records some 130,000 clones, around 80% being singletons. Sequencing used peripheral blood. Receptor source: a man in his sixties or seventies with acute or convalescent COVID-19. CDR3s include the opening cysteine and the closing phenylalanine or tryptophan. The order of the fields is J gene, clone size, D gene, V gene, CDR3 DNA, CDR3 protein. The D gene is left open where the match is weak. The size entry is marked missing in some rows and otherwise reads once, few, many or a size class.

>TRBJ2-7|-|TRBD1|TRBV7-9
TGTGCCAGCAGCTTAAGAGTCCTTACAGGGGGCCCCCGTGGTTCCGAGCAGTACTTC
CASSLRVLTGGPRGSEQYF
>TRBJ2-1|-|-|TRBV5-6
TGTGCCAGCAGCTTGACGGGGTACAATGAGCAGTTCTTC
CASSLTGYNEQFF
>TRBJ2-3|-|TRBD2|TRBV6-2/TRBV6-3
TGTGCCAGCAGTAGCGGGGGCCGCACAGATACGCAGTATTTT
CASSSGGRTDTQYF
>TRBJ1-5|-|TRBD1|TRBV19
TGTGCCAGTAGAGGGGACAGATATAGCAATCAGCCCCAGCATTTT
CASRGDRYSNQPQHF
>TRBJ2-7|-|-|TRBV7-9
TGTGCCAGCAGACCCAAGACTTACGAGCAGTACTTC
CASRPKTYEQYF
>TRBJ1-6|-|TRBD1|TRBV27
TGTGCCAGCAGTGTTAGGACAGGGGTTTACAACTATAATTCACCCCTCCACTTT
CASSVRTGVYNYNSPLHF
>TRBJ1-1|few|-|TRBV7-9
TGTGCCAGCAGCTTAGGAGACAGCAGGAGCACTGAAGCTTTCTTT
CASSLGDSRSTEAFF
>TRBJ1-2|-|-|TRBV6-5
TGTGCCAGCAGCCGACCGGGTCAAAACTATGGCTACACCTTC
CASSRPGQNYGYTF
>TRBJ1-2|-|TRBD1|TRBV5-1
TGCGCCAGCAGCTTGGCCGGGACAGGGGTCTATGGCTACACCTTC
CASSLAGTGVYGYTF
>TRBJ1-1|-|-|TRBV5-4
TGTGCCAGCAGCTCAGAGGCAAATGTGAACACTGAAGCTTTCTTT
CASSSEANVNTEAFF
>TRBJ1-2|-|TRBD1|TRBV3-1/TRBV3-2
TGTGCCAGCAGTCCTCCGGGACAGATCCACTATGGCTACACCTTC
CASSPPGQIHYGYTF
>TRBJ2-3|once|-|TRBV11-2
TGTGCCAGCAGCTTAGATATCAGACAGCCCAGGCAGTATTTT
CASSLDIRQPRQYF
>TRBJ2-7|many|-|TRBV19
TGTGCCAGTAGCGGACATAGGAACGAGCAGTACTTC
CASSGHRNEQYF
>TRBJ2-5|-|-|TRBV9
TGTGCCAGCAGCGTAGATAGGTCGACGGGGACCCAGTACTTC
CASSVDRSTGTQYF
>TRBJ1-2|few|-|TRBV7-8
TGTGCCAGCAGCTTAGAGGGGAACCGCTATGGCTACACCTTC
CASSLEGNRYGYTF
>TRBJ1-6|few|-|TRBV3-1/TRBV3-2
TGTGCCAGCAGCCCCTGGGAGAGCTCCTATAATTCACCCCTCCACTTT
CASSPWESSYNSPLHF
>TRBJ2-1|-|TRBD1|TRBV25-1
TGTGCCAGCAGTGAGGACAGGGCCTACAATGAGCAGTTCTTC
CASSEDRAYNEQFF
>TRBJ1-2|once|-|TRBV18
TGTGCCAGCTCACCTCGGGACACCGGAGATATCTATGGCTACACCTTC
CASSPRDTGDIYGYTF
>TRBJ2-7|few|TRBD2|TRBV3-1/TRBV3-2
TGTGCCAGCAGCCAGCCGTTAGCGGGGGGATCCTACGAGCAGTACTTC
CASSQPLAGGSYEQYF
>TRBJ1-5|-|-|TRBV6-6
TGTGCCAGCAGTTCATTCTATAGCAATCAGCCCCAGCATTTT
CASSSFYSNQPQHF
>TRBJ1-4|-|TRBD1|TRBV4-2
TGTGCCAGCAGCCCCCGAACAGGGGCGAATGAAAAACTGTTTTTT
CASSPRTGANEKLFF
>TRBJ2-3|-|-|TRBV19
TGTGCCAGTACCCCGACGGGGGTTCCGGCGGATACGCAGTATTTT
CASTPTGVPADTQYF
>TRBJ1-6|-|TRBD1|TRBV20-1
TGCAGTGCTAGTTGGCAGGGGGCGAATTCACCCCTCCACTTT
CSASWQGANSPLHF
>TRBJ2-7|-|TRBD1|TRBV3-1/TRBV3-2
TGTGCCAGCAGCCAAGGACAGGGGCGAACCTACGAGCAGTACTTC
CASSQGQGRTYEQYF
>TRBJ1-6|-|TRBD1|TRBV27
TGTGCCAGCAGTTTTAGATCGGGACAGTATAATTCACCCCTCCACTTT
CASSFRSGQYNSPLHF
>TRBJ2-1|few|-|TRBV5-6
TGTGCCAGCAGCTTGGGAGTGAGCGTAGACTACAATGAGCAGTTCTTC
CASSLGVSVDYNEQFF
>TRBJ1-6|-|-|TRBV3-1/TRBV3-2
TGTGCCAGCAGCCAAGATATTCCAGGGTTGAATTCACCCCTCCACTTT
CASSQDIPGLNSPLHF
>TRBJ2-3|-|TRBD1|TRBV4-1
TGCGCCAGCAGCCACCTACGGGACAGGGGGTTGGATACGCAGTATTTT
CASSHLRDRGLDTQYF
>TRBJ2-5|-|-|TRBV3-1/TRBV3-2
TGTGCCAGCAGCCACCTCTTGGAGACCCAGTACTTC
CASSHLLETQYF
>TRBJ1-1|-|TRBD1|TRBV10-3
TGTGCCATCCGGTTGACAGGGGACACTGAAGCTTTCTTT
CAIRLTGDTEAFF
>TRBJ2-5|-|-|TRBV14
TGTGCCAGCAGCCAAGATCTAGTCAGCGGGACCCAGTACTTC
CASSQDLVSGTQYF
>TRBJ1-2|few|TRBD1|TRBV29-1
TGCAGCGTTGTGGCAGGGGGAGCTAACTATGGCTACACCTTC
CSVVAGGANYGYTF
>TRBJ1-3|-|-|TRBV9
TGTGCCAGCACACGGCTAGAATCAGTTGCTGGAAACACCATATATTTT
CASTRLESVAGNTIYF
>TRBJ2-7|-|-|TRBV7-6
TGTGCCAGCGCACTGTCGAGTTCCTACGAGCAGTACTTC
CASALSSSYEQYF
>TRBJ2-7|-|TRBD2|TRBV11-1
TGTGCCAGCAGCTTAAGACTAGCGGGGGCCTTGAGCTTC
CASSLRLAGALSF